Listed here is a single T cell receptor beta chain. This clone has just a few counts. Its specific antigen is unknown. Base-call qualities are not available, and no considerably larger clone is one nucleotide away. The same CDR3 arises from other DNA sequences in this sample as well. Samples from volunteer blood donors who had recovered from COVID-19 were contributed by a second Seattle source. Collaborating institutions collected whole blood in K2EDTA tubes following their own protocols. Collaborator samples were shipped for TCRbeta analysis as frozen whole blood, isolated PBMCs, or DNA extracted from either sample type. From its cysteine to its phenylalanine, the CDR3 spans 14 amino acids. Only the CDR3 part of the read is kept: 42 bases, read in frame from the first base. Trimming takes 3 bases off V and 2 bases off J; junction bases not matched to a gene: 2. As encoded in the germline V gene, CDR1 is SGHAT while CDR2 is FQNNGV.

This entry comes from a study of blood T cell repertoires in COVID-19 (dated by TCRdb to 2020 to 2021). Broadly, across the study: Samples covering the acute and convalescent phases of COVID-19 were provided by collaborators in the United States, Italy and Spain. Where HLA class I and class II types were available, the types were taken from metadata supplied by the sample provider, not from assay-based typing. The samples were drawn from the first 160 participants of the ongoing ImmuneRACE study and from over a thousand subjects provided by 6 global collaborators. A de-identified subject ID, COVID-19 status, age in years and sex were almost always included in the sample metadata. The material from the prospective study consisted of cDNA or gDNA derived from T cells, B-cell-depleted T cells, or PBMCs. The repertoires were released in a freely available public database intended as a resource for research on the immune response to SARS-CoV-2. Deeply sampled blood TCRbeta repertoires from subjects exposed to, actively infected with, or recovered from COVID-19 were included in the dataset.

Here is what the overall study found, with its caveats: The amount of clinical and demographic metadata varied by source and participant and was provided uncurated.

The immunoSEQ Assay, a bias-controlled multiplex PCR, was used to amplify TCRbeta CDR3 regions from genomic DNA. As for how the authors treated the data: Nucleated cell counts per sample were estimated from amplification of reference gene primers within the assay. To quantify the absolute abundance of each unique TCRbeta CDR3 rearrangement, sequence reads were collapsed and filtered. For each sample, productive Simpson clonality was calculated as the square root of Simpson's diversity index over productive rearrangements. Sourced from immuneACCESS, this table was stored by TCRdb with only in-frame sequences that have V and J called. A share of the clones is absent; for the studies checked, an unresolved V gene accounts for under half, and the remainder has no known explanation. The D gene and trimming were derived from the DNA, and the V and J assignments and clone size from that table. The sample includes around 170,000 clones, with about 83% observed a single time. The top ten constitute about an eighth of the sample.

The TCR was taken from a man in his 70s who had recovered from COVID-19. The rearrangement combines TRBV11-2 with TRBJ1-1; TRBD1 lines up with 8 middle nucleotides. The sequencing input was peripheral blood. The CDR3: CASSFGQGNTEAFF. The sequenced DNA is TGTGCCAGCAGCTTCGGACAGGGTAACACTGAAGCTTTCTTT.